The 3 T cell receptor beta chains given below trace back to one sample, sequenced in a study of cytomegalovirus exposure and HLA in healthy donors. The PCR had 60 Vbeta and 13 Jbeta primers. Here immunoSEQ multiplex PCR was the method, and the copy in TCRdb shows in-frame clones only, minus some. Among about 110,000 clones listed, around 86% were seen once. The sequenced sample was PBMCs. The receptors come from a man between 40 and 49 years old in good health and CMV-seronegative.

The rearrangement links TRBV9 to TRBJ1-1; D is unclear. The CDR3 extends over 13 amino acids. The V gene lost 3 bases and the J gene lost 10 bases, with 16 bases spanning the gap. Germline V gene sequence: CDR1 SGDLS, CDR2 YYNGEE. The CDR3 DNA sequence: TGTGCCAGCAGCGAGGTGGAGGGTTTAGGAGCTTTCTTT. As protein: CASSEVEGLGAFF.

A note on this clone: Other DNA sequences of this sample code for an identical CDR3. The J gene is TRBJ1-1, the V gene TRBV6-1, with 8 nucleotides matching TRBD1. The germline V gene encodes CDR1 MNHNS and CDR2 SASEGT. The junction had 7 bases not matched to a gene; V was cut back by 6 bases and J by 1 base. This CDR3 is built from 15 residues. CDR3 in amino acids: CASSPLTGANTEAFF. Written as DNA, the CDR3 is TGTGCCAGCAGCCCATTGACAGGGGCGAACACTGAAGCTTTCTTT.

The CDR3 region is CASRERTDTQYF. CDR3 DNA: TGTGCCAGCAGAGAGCGCACAGATACGCAGTATTTT. V and J are TRBV2 and TRBJ2-3, with unresolved D. CDR1 and CDR2 from the germline V gene are SNHLY and FYNNEI. Trimming removed 6 bases at V and 1 base at J, with 5 bases between. The CDR3 covers 12 residues.